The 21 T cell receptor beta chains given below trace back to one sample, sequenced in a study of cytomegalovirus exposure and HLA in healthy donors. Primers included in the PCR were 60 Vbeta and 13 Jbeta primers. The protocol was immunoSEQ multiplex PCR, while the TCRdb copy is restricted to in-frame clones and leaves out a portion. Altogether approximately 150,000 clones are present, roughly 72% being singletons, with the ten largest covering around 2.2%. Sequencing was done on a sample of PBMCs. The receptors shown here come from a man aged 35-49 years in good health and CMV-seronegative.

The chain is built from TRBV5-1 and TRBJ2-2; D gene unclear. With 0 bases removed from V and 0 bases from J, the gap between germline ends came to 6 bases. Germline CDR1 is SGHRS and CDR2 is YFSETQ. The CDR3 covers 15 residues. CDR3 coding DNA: TGCGCCAGCAGCTTGGTTCGGGCGAACACCGGGGAGCTGTTTTTT. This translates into CASSLVRANTGELFF.

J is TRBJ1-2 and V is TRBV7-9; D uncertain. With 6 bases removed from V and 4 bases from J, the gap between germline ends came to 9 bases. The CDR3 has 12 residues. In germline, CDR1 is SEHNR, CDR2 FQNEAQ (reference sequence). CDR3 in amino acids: CASSPGGYGYTF. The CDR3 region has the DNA TGTGCCAGCAGTCCCGGCGGCTATGGCTACACCTTC.

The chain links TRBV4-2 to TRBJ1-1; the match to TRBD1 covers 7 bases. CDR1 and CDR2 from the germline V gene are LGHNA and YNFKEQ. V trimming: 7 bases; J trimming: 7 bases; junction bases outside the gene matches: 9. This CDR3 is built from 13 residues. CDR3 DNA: TGTGCCAGCAACATAGACAGGGAGAGTGAAGCTTTCTTT. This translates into CASNIDRESEAFF.

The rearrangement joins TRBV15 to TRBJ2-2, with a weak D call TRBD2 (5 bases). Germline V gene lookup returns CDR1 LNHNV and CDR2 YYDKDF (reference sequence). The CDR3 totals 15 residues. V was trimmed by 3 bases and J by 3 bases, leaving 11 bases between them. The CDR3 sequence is CATSRRTRDTGELFF. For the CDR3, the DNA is TGTGCCACCAGCAGGAGGACTCGAGACACCGGGGAGCTGTTTTTT.

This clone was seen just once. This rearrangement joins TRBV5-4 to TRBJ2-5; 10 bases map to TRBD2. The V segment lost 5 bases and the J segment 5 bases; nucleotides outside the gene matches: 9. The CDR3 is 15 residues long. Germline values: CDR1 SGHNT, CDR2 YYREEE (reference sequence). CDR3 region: CASSPSGSFAETQYF. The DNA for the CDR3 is TGTGCCAGCAGTCCTAGCGGGAGTTTCGCCGAGACCCAGTACTTC.

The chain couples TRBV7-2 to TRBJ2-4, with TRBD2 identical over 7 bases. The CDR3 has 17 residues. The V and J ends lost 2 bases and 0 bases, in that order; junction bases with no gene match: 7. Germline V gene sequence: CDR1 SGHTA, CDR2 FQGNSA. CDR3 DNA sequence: TGTGCCAGCAGCTTACGGTCTAGCGGTATAGCCAAAAACATTCAGTACTTC. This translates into CASSLRSSGIAKNIQYF.

Here the CDR3 reads CASSAKTGAETQYF. The CDR3 coding sequence is TGTGCCAGCAGCGCTAAGACAGGGGCGGAGACCCAGTACTTC. This chain links TRBV5-4 with TRBJ2-5, with 8 bases matching TRBD1. Looked up from germline, CDR1 is SGHNT and CDR2 is YYREEE (reference sequence). Trimming at V came to 4 bases and at J to 5 bases, leaving 7 bases not matched to a gene. The CDR3 is made up of 14 amino acids.

CDR3 protein: CASRLPGLANSYNEQFF. In DNA, the CDR3 is TGTGCCAGCAGATTACCGGGACTAGCGAATTCCTACAATGAGCAGTTCTTC. The rearrangement joins TRBV28 to TRBJ2-1, with TRBD2 matching over 10 bases. The CDR3 loop spans 17 amino acids. With V trimmed by 6 bases and J by 1 base, 9 bases remained unmatched. Germline V CDR1 and CDR2: MDHEN, SYDVKM.

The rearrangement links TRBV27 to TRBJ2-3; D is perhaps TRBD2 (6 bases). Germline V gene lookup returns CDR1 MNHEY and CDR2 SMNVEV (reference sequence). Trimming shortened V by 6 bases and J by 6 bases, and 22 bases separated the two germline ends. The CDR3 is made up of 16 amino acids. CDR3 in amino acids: CASSLTRGSVGDTQYF. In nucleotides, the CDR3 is TGTGCCAGCAGCCTAACCCGGGGGTCGGTCGGGGATACGCAGTATTTT.

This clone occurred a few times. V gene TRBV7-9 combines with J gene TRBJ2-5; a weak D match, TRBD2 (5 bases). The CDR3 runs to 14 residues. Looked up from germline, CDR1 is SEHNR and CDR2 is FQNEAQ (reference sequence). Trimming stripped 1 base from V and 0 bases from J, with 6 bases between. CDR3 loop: CASSLGGYQETQYF. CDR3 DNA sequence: TGTGCCAGCAGCTTAGGCGGGTACCAAGAGACCCAGTACTTC.

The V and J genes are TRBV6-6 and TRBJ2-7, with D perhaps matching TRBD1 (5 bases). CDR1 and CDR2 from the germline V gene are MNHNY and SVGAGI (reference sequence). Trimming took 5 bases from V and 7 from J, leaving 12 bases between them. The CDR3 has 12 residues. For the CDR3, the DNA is TGTGCCAGCAGTACAGGACGGCCGGAGCAGTACTTC. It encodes CASSTGRPEQYF.

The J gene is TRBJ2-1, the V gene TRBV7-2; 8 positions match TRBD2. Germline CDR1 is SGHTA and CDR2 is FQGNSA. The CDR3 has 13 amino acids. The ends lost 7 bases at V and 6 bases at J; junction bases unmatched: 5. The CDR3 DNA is TGTGCCAGCACCGGGGGGGTTACCAATGAGCAGTTCTTC. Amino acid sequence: CASTGGVTNEQFF. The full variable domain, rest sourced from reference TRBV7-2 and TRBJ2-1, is GAGVSQSPSNKVTEKGKDVELRCDPISGHTALYWYRQSLGQGLEFLIYFQGNSAPDKSGLPSDRFSAERTGGSVSTLTIQRTQQEDSAVYLCASTGGVTNEQFFGPGTRLTVL.

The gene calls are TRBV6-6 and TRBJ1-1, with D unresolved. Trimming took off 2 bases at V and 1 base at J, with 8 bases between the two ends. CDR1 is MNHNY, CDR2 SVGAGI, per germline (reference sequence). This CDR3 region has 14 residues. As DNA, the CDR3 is TGTGCCAGCAGTTACGTGGACTCGAACACTGAAGCTTTCTTT. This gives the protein CASSYVDSNTEAFF.

The CDR3 spells CASGLRDSLWGNQPQHF. The CDR3 nucleotides are TGTGCTAGTGGTTTGAGGGACAGCCTTTGGGGCAATCAGCCCCAGCATTTT. The chain uses TRBV12-5 and TRBJ1-5; TRBD1 matches 7 bases. Germline CDR1 and CDR2: LGHNT and FRNRAP. V was clipped by 2 bases and J by 2 bases; unmatched bases: 9. This CDR3 is 17 amino acids long.

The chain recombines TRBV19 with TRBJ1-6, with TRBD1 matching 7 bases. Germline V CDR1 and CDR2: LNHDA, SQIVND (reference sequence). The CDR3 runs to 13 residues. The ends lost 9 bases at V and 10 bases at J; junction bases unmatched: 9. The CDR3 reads CASSTGVGSPLHF. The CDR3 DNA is TGTGCCAGCTCAACAGGGGTAGGGTCACCCCTCCACTTT.

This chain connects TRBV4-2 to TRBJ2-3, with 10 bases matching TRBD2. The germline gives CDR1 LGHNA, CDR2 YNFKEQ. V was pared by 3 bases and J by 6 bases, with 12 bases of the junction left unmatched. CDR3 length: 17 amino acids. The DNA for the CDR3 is TGTGCCAGCAGCCAGGGGGGTGGTCTAGCGGGAGACGATACGCAGTATTTT. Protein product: CASSQGGGLAGDDTQYF.

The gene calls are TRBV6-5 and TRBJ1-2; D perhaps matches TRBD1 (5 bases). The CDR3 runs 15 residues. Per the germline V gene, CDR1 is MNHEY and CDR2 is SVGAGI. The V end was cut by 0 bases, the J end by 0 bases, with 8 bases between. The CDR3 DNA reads TGTGCCAGCAGTTACTCCGCAGGGTCTAACTATGGCTACACCTTC. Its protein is CASSYSAGSNYGYTF.

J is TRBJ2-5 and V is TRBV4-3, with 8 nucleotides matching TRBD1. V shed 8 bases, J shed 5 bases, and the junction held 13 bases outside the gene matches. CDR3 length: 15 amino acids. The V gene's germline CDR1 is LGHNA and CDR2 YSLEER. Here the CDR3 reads CASWTGTFVRETQYF. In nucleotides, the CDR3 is TGCGCCAGCTGGACAGGGACATTTGTGAGGGAGACCCAGTACTTC.

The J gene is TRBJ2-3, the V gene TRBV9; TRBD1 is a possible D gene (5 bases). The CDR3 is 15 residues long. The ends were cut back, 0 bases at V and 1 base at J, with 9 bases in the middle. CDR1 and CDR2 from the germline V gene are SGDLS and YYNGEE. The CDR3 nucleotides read TGTGCCAGCAGCGTAGGGACATCCCGCACAGATACGCAGTATTTT. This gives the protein CASSVGTSRTDTQYF.

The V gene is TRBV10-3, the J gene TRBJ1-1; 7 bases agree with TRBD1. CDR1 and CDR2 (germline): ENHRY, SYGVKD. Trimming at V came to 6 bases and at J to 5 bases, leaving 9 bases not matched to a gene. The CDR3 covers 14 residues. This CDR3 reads CAISDTGDGTEAFF. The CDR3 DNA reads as TGTGCCATCAGCGATACAGGGGATGGGACTGAAGCTTTCTTT.

CDR3 coding DNA: TGTGCCAGCAGTTACTTAAGGGGGCGAGGTGAAAAACTGTTTTTT. It yields the protein CASSYLRGRGEKLFF. The chain combines TRBV6-5 with TRBJ1-4, with 7 bases lining up with TRBD1. This CDR3 comprises 15 residues. The germline gives CDR1 MNHEY, CDR2 SVGAGI. The V segment lost 1 base and the J segment 7 bases; nucleotides outside the gene matches: 6.